Sequencing of this T cell receptor (beta chain) was carried out in a study of a mutant IDH1 vaccine in newly diagnosed glioma. Profiling relied on immunoSEQ multiplex PCR, and the TCRdb table lists in-frame clones only, not all of them. Among roughly 28,000 clones listed, 65% to 80% were seen once. Time point of the sample: week 5, during vaccination. Doses comprised 300 ug of mutant IDH1 20-mer peptide each, plus topical imiquimod. The V end lost 0 bases, the J end lost 6 bases, and 5 bases lay between the germline ends. Germline V gene sequence: CDR1 LNHNV, CDR2 YYDKDF (reference sequence). This CDR3 spans 12 amino acids. Of note for this clone: Its antigen is undetermined.

This rearrangement joins TRBV15 to TRBJ1-1; D uncertain. Sample: PBMCs, taken from a glioma patient whose treatment included an IDH1 peptide vaccine. The receptor's source is a man in his forties or fifties with glioma. Some clones in this sample may be carry-over from other donors' samples. The CDR3 DNA reads as TGTGCCACCAGCAGAGAAGTAGCTGAAGCTTTCTTT. This translates into CATSREVAEAFF.